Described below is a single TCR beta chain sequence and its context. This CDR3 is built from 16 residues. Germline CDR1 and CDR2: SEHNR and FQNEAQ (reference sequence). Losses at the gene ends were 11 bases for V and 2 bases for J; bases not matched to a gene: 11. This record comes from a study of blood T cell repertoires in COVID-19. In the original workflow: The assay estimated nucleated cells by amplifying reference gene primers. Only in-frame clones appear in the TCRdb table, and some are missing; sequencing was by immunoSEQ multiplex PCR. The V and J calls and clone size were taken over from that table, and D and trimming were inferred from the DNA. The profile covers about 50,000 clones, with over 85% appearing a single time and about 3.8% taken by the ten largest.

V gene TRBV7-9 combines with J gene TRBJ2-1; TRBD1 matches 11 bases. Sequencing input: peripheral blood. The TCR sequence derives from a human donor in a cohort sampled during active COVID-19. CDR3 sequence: CACEGAGQGAYNEQFF. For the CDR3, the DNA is TGTGCCTGCGAAGGTGCGGGACAGGGGGCCTACAATGAGCAGTTCTTC.